These 5 T cell receptor beta chains were all obtained from the same sample, sequenced in a study of blood T cell repertoires in COVID-19. Measured with immunoSEQ multiplex PCR; TCRdb has only the in-frame clones, and not every one. The sample lists around 500,000 clones, roughly 90% occurring once. The sequencing input was PBMCs or T cells enriched from blood (not recorded which). Receptor source: a woman between 35 and 50 years old who had recovered from COVID-19.

The CDR3 sequence: CASSLGQGLFNEQFF. CDR3 DNA: TGTGCCAGCAGCCTCGGACAGGGTTTGTTTAATGAGCAGTTCTTC. The gene calls are TRBV7-2 and TRBJ2-1, with TRBD1 matching 8 bases. From germline, CDR1 is SGHTA and CDR2 FQGNSA. The trim removed 5 bases at V and 7 bases at J, leaving 10 bases unmatched. This CDR3 has 15 amino acids. Using reference TRBV7-2 and TRBJ2-1 for the parts outside the CDR3, the full variable domain is GAGVSQSPSNKVTEKGKDVELRCDPISGHTALYWYRQSLGQGLEFLIYFQGNSAPDKSGLPSDRFSAERTGGSVSTLTIQRTQQEDSAVYLCASSLGQGLFNEQFFGPGTRLTVL.

The gene calls are TRBV3-1 (or the pseudogene TRBV3-2) and TRBJ1-6; TRBD1 matches 8 bases. The CDR3 totals 14 residues. V gave up 6 bases and J gave up 10 bases; unmatched junction bases: 8. The V gene's germline CDR1 is LGHDT and CDR2 YNNKEL (reference sequence). CDR3 DNA: TGTGCCAGCAGTACAGGGGGTGGTAGGTCACCCCTCCACTTT. Translation: CASSTGGGRSPLHF.

J is TRBJ1-1 and V is TRBV25-1; D uncertain. This CDR3 has 13 amino acids. Germline V gene data show CDR1 as MGHDK and CDR2 as SYGVNS. V lost 4 bases and J lost 4, with 10 bases in between. This chain's CDR3 is CASSGGRGTEAFF. The CDR3, as DNA: TGTGCCAGCAGTGGCGGACGGGGCACTGAAGCTTTCTTT.

The rearrangement joins TRBV4-1 to TRBJ1-5; D is unclear. V was cut by 7 bases and J by 3 bases, with 10 bases left in between. The germline V gene encodes CDR1 MGHRA and CDR2 YSYEKL. The CDR3 totals 13 residues. The chain's CDR3 is CASNAGSNQPQHF. Written as DNA, the CDR3 is TGCGCCAGCAACGCCGGGTCCAATCAGCCCCAGCATTTT.

The rearrangement links TRBV4-2 to TRBJ2-3; 8 positions agree with TRBD2. Germline CDR1 is LGHNA and CDR2 is YNFKEQ. The CDR3 runs 15 residues. Germline trimming cut 5 bases from V and 6 bases from J; bases unmatched to any gene: 10. This CDR3 is CASSTTGGPSDTQYF. The CDR3 DNA follows: TGTGCCAGCAGCACCACGGGAGGGCCATCGGATACGCAGTATTTT.